One sample yielded the 3 T cell receptor beta chains listed below, sequenced in a study of blood T cell repertoires in COVID-19. The protocol was immunoSEQ multiplex PCR, while the TCRdb copy is restricted to in-frame clones and leaves out a portion. This sample yields roughly 350,000 clones, of which 88% are seen a single time; roughly 6.6% belongs to the top ten. The sequenced sample was peripheral blood. These receptor sequences come from a woman in her 70s with COVID-19, enrolled during active disease.

This chain connects TRBV24-1 to TRBJ1-1; no definite D call. V lost 12 bases, J lost 3 bases, and 10 bases lay in between. Germline V gives CDR1 KGHDR, CDR2 SFDVKD. The CDR3 runs to 11 residues. DNA of the CDR3: TGTGCCTTCCGGGTTGACACTGAAGCTTTCTTT. This codes for CAFRVDTEAFF.

This clone was recorded a few times. The gene calls are TRBV3-1 (or the pseudogene TRBV3-2) and TRBJ1-2; the D gene is possibly TRBD1 (5 bases). CDR1 is LGHDT, CDR2 YNNKEL, per germline (reference sequence). Trimming shortened V by 5 bases and J by 1 base, and 14 bases separated the two germline ends. This CDR3 is 15 amino acids long. CDR3 sequence: CASSSSGFLNYGYTF. CDR3 nucleotides: TGTGCCAGCAGCAGCTCAGGGTTCCTTAACTATGGCTACACCTTC.

This sequence joins TRBV12-3 or TRBV12-4 and TRBJ2-1; D gene uncertain. This CDR3 contains 12 residues. V was clipped by 9 bases and J by 12 bases, with 18 bases between them. CDR3 nucleotide sequence: TGTGCCAGTACCCCTATCCCCCCAGGGCAGTTCTTC. It encodes CASTPIPPGQFF.